These 11 T cell receptor beta chains were sequenced from one sample in a study of blood T cell repertoires in COVID-19. Some clones are missing from TCRdb's copy, which holds only in-frame ones; the method was immunoSEQ multiplex PCR. Found here are just over 300,000 clones, more than 75% of them singletons; the top ten hold over 3.5%. Sequencing was carried out using PBMCs or T cells enriched from blood (not recorded which). The source is a man aged 30 to 45 who had recovered from COVID-19.

This clone was found once. Within the sample, other DNA sequences also encode this same CDR3. This chain joins TRBV29-1 and TRBJ2-5, with TRBD2 matching over 12 bases. V shed 3 bases and J 5 bases; nucleotides not matched to a gene: 16. The V gene's germline CDR1 is SQVTM and CDR2 ANQGSEA. CDR3 length equals 18 residues. The CDR3 protein is CSVDRLAGGRGGRETQYF. The CDR3 nucleotides are TGCAGCGTTGACAGGCTAGCGGGAGGGCGGGGGGGCCGGGAGACCCAGTACTTC.

The rearrangement links TRBV12-5 to TRBJ2-1; TRBD2 is a possible D gene (6 bases). CDR1 and CDR2 (germline): LGHNT, FRNRAP. This CDR3 is built from 13 residues. V was shortened by 5 bases and J by 3 bases, with 8 bases between the two germline ends. The CDR3 sequence: CASGLTSYNEQFF. CDR3 DNA: TGTGCTAGTGGTCTGACTAGCTACAATGAGCAGTTCTTC.

The rearrangement joins TRBV7-2 to TRBJ2-4; D not certain. The ends were cut back, 1 base at V and 5 bases at J, with 9 bases in the middle. Germline loops: CDR1 SGHTA, CDR2 FQGNSA. This CDR3 has 14 amino acids. DNA of the CDR3: TGTGCCAGCAGCTTAGGGTACACACAAAACATTCAGTACTTC. Protein product: CASSLGYTQNIQYF.

V usage is TRBV11-2 and J usage is TRBJ1-2; 9 bases are a match to TRBD1. V dropped 4 bases and J dropped 4; count of bases not matched to a gene: 4. CDR1 is SGHAT, CDR2 FQNNGV, per germline. This CDR3 is built from 14 residues. DNA for the CDR3: TGTGCCAGCAGCTCGGGACAGGGATTCTATGGCTACACCTTC. Translating gives CASSSGQGFYGYTF.

This clone has just one count. The chain is built from TRBV18 and TRBJ2-1; 12 nucleotides align to TRBD2. Germline CDR1 and CDR2: KGHSH and LQKENI. The V segment lost 3 bases and the J segment 7 bases; nucleotides outside the gene matches: 10. The CDR3 consists of 17 residues. CDR3 coding DNA: TGTGCCAGCTCACCCCCTAGCGGGAGGGTACGAGGGAATGAGCAGTTCTTC. It yields the protein CASSPPSGRVRGNEQFF. Supplemented by reference TRBV18 and TRBJ2-1, the full variable domain reads NAGVMQNPRHLVRRRGQEARLRCSPMKGHSHVYWYRQLPEEGLKFMVYLQKENIIDESGMPKERFSAEFPKEGPSILRIQQVVRGDSAAYFCASSPPSGRVRGNEQFFGPGTRLTVL.

The chain couples TRBV6-4 to TRBJ2-4; a possible D gene is TRBD2 (6 bases). Germline V gene data show CDR1 as MRHNA and CDR2 as SNTAGT. This CDR3 has 15 amino acids. V lost 6 bases to trimming and J lost 0 bases, with 12 bases between them. DNA for the CDR3: TGTGCCAGCAGGGCGGGACGGGTAGCCAAAAACATTCAGTACTTC. Translation: CASRAGRVAKNIQYF.

The V and J genes are TRBV29-1 and TRBJ1-1, with D maybe TRBD1 (6 bases). Trimming removed 5 bases at V and 10 bases at J, with 14 bases between. This CDR3 is built from 11 residues. The germline V gene has CDR1 SQVTM and CDR2 ANQGSEA. CDR3 protein: CSVTTGLIAFF. The CDR3 DNA reads as TGCAGCGTTACGACAGGCTTGATAGCTTTCTTT.

The chain carries TRBV11-3 and TRBJ2-3; 7 bases map to TRBD1. The CDR3 loop spans 18 amino acids. Losses at the gene ends were 1 base for V and 1 base for J; bases not matched to a gene: 11. Germline lookup yields CDR1 SGHNT and CDR2 YENEEA. The CDR3 nucleotides are TGTGCCAGCAGCTTAGGATTCCGTAGAGACAGGGGCACAGATACGCAGTATTTT. Residues: CASSLGFRRDRGTDTQYF.

V usage is TRBV4-1 and J usage is TRBJ2-1, with TRBD2 as a possible D gene (5 bases). Trimming removed 0 bases at V and 0 bases at J, with 12 bases between. There are 17 residues in the CDR3. The germline V gene encodes CDR1 MGHRA and CDR2 YSYEKL. The CDR3 is CASSQEIGAGSYNEQFF. CDR3 bases: TGCGCCAGCAGCCAAGAAATCGGCGCGGGCTCCTACAATGAGCAGTTCTTC.

Worth noting for this clone: Other DNA sequences of this sample code for an identical CDR3. The chain employs TRBV5-1 and TRBJ1-2; TRBD1 matches at 9 bases. Germline V gives CDR1 SGHRS, CDR2 YFSETQ. The CDR3 runs to 14 residues. With V trimmed by 4 bases and J by 7 bases, 8 bases remained unmatched. The CDR3 reads CASSLAGQGSGYTF. The CDR3, as DNA: TGCGCCAGCAGCCTGGCGGGACAGGGCTCTGGCTACACCTTC.

The V and J genes are TRBV6-2 or TRBV6-3 and TRBJ2-7; D possibly corresponds to TRBD2 (6 bases). V shed 5 bases and J shed 3 bases, with 17 bases lying between them. The CDR3 spans 15 residues. Germline CDR1 MNHEY, CDR2 SVGEGT. The CDR3 spells CASSPRSRSGYEQYF. Here the CDR3 DNA reads TGTGCCAGCAGTCCCCGGAGCCGTAGCGGCTACGAGCAGTACTTC.